This T cell receptor beta chain was observed in a study of T cell changes during pregnancy in multiple sclerosis. V was cut by 2 bases and J by 6 bases, with 12 bases left in between. This CDR3 contains 15 residues. The germline V gene encodes CDR1 SGDLS and CDR2 YYNGEE. Sequencing used immunoSEQ multiplex PCR; TCRdb keeps in-frame clones, though not all of them. Counted here are approximately 21,000 clones, 85% occurring once; the ten biggest clones make up about a sixth. This sample comprised CD8+ T cells from peripheral blood mononuclear cells, obtained in the first trimester of pregnancy. V and J are TRBV9 and TRBJ1-6; D may be TRBD1 (5 bases). The TCR comes from a female donor in good health, enrolled as a control in a pregnancy study. DNA of the CDR3: TGTGCCAGCAGCGTCTCCGGGACTGCTAATTCACCCCTCCACTTT. This codes for CASSVSGTANSPLHF.